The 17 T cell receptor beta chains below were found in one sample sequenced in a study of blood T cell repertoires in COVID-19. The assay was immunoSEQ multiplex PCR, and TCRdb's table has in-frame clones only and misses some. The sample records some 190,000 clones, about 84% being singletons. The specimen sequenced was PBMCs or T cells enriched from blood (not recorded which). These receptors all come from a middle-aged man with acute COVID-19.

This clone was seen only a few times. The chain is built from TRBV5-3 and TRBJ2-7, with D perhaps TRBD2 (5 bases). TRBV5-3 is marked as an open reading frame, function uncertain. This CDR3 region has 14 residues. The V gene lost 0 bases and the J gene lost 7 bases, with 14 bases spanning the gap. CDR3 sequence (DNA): TGTGCCAGAAGCTTGGACTTCTTGGGCGGGGAGCAGTACTTC. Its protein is CARSLDFLGGEQYF.

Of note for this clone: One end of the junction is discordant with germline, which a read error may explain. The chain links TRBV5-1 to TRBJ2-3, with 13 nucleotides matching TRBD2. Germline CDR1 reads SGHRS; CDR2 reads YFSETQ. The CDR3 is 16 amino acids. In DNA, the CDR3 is TGCGCCAGCAGTTTGGACGGGACTAGCGGGATAGATACGCAGTATTTT. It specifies CASSLDGTSGIDTQYF.

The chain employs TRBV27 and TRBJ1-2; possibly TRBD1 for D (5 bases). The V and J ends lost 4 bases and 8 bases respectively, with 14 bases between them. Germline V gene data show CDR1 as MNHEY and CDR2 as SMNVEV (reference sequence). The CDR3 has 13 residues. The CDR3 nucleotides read TGTGCCAGCAGTTCGGGCAGCCAGGGAGGCTACACCTTC. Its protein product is CASSSGSQGGYTF.

The CDR3 region is CASSLGLGSPLHF. The CDR3 DNA reads as TGTGCCAGCAGTTTAGGTCTGGGCTCACCCCTCCACTTT. V is TRBV27 and J is TRBJ1-6; D is undetermined. Per the germline V gene, CDR1 is MNHEY and CDR2 is SMNVEV (reference sequence). The CDR3 consists of 13 residues. Between the trimmed V and J ends, which lost 2 bases and 10 bases, there was a span of 9 bases.

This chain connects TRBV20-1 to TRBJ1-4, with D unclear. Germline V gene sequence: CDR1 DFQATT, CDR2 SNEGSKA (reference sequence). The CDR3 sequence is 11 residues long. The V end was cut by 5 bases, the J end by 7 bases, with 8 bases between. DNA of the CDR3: TGCAGTGCTCCCTATTCTGAAAAACTGTTTTTT. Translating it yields CSAPYSEKLFF.

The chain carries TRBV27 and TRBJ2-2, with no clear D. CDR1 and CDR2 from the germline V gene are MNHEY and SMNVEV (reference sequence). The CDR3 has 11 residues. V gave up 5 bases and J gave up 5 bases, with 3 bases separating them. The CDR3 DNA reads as TGTGCCAGCAGTGAGACCGGGGAGCTGTTTTTT. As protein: CASSETGELFF.

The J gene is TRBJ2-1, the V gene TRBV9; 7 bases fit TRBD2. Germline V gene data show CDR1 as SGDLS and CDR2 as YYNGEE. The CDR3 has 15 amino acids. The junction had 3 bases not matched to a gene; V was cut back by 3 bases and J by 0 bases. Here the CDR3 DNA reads TGTGCCAGCAGCGCCAGCGGGATCTCCTACAATGAGCAGTTCTTC. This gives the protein CASSASGISYNEQFF. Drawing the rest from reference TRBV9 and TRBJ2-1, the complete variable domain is DSGVTQTPKHLITATGQRVTLRCSPRSGDLSVYWYQQSLDQGLQFLIQYYNGEERAKGNILERFSAQQFPDLHSELNLSSLELGDSALYFCASSASGISYNEQFFGPGTRLTVL.

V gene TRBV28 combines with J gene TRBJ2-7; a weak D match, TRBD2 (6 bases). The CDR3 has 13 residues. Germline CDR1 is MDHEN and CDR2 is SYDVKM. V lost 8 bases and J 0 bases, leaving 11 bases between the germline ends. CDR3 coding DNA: TGTGCCAGCGCGGGACGATCCTCCTACGAGCAGTACTTC. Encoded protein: CASAGRSSYEQYF.

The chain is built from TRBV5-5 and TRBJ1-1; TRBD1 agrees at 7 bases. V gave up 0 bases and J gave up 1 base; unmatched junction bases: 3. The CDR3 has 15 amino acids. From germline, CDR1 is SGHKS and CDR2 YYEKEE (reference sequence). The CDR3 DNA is TGTGCCAGCAGCTTGGCCGGGACAGCGAACACTGAAGCTTTCTTT. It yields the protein CASSLAGTANTEAFF.

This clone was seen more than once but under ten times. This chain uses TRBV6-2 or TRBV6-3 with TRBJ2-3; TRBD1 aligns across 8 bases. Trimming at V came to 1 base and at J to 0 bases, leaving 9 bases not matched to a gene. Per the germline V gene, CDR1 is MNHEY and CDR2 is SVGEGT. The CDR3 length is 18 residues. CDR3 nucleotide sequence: TGTGCCAGCAGTTACTGGGGGACAGGAGCATCTAGCACAGATACGCAGTATTTT. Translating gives CASSYWGTGASSTDTQYF.

The chain's CDR3 is CATGTGQELAYGYTF. The CDR3 region has the DNA TGTGCCACTGGGACAGGCCAAGAGCTTGCCTATGGCTACACCTTC. The chain carries TRBV19 and TRBJ1-2; 8 bases align to TRBD1. The CDR3 extends over 15 amino acids. The trim removed 10 bases at V and 4 bases at J, leaving 14 bases unmatched. The V gene's germline CDR1 is LNHDA and CDR2 SQIVND (reference sequence).

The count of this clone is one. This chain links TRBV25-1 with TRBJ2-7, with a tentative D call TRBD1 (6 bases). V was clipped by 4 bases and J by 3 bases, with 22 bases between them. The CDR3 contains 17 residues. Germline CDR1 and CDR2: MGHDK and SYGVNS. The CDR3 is CASSGSPRDKAFYEQYF. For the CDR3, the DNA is TGTGCCAGCAGTGGGTCCCCCCGGGACAAAGCCTTCTACGAGCAGTACTTC.

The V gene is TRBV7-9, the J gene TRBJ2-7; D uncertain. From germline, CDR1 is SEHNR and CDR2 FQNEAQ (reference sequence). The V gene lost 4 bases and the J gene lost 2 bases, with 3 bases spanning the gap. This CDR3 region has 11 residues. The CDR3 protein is CASSSTYEQYF. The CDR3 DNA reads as TGTGCCAGCAGCTCTACCTACGAGCAGTACTTC. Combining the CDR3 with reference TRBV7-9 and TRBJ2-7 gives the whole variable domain DTGVSQNPRHKITKRGQNVTFRCDPISEHNRLYWYRQTLGQGPEFLTYFQNEAQLEKSRLLSDRFSAERPKGSFSTLEIQRTEQGDSAMYLCASSSTYEQYFGPGTRLTVT.

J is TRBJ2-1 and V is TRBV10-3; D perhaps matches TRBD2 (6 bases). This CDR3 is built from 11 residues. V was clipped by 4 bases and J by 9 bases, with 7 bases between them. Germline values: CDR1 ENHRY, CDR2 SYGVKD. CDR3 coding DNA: TGTGCCATCAGTGTCGGGGGTGAGCAGTTCTTC. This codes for CAISVGGEQFF.

CDR3 loop: CASSVDYSGTSGSHEQFF. CDR3 bases: TGTGCCAGCAGCGTAGATTATAGCGGGACTAGCGGGAGCCATGAGCAGTTCTTC. The gene calls are TRBV9 and TRBJ2-1; TRBD2 matches 14 bases. Per the germline V gene, CDR1 is SGDLS and CDR2 is YYNGEE. The J segment lost 8 bases and the V segment lost 0 bases, leaving 10 bases of the junction unmatched. This CDR3 is 18 amino acids long.

DNA of the CDR3: TGTGCCAGCAGTCGGGGGTATTCCTACGAGCAGTACTTC. Amino acid sequence: CASSRGYSYEQYF. The chain joins TRBV2 to TRBJ2-7; TRBD2 is a possible D gene (6 bases). Germline V gene lookup returns CDR1 SNHLY and CDR2 FYNNEI. V was trimmed by 5 bases and J by 1 base, leaving 9 bases between them. The CDR3 extends over 13 amino acids.

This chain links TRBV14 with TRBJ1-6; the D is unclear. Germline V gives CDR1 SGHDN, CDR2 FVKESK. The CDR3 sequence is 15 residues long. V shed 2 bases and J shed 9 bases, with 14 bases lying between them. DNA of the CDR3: TGTGCCAGCAGCCAAACAGACCCAAAGGTTTCACCCCTCCACTTT. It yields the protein CASSQTDPKVSPLHF.